A single sample gave rise to the 20 T cell receptor beta chains below, sequenced in a study of blood T cell repertoires in COVID-19. The data were produced by immunoSEQ multiplex PCR, yet TCRdb's version contains in-frame clones alone and is incomplete. The table shows hundreds of thousands of clones, with roughly 89% occurring only once. The sequenced sample was PBMCs or T cells enriched from blood (not recorded which). The receptors were gathered from a woman aged 18-29 years who had recovered from COVID-19.

The chain has TRBV18 and TRBJ1-3; D unclear. The CDR3 contains 15 residues. Trimming took 5 bases from V and 0 from J, leaving 11 bases between them. Per germline, CDR1 KGHSH and CDR2 LQKENI. The CDR3 loop reads CASSTSGNSGNTIYF. The CDR3, as DNA: TGTGCCAGCTCAACATCAGGCAACTCTGGAAACACCATATATTTT.

This clone was recorded once. This chain links TRBV5-1 with TRBJ1-4, with 8 bases that match TRBD1. The CDR3 length is 16 residues. V shed 3 bases and J 8 bases; nucleotides not matched to a gene: 12. Per the germline V gene, CDR1 is SGHRS and CDR2 is YFSETQ. CDR3 region: CASSSDRGGDEEKLFF. The DNA of the CDR3 is TGCGCCAGCAGCTCAGACAGGGGAGGGGATGAAGAAAAACTGTTTTTT. The variable domain in full, completed from reference TRBV5-1 and TRBJ1-4, reads KAGVTQTPRYLIKTRGQQVTLSCSPISGHRSVSWYQQTPGQGLQFLFEYFSETQRNKGNFPGRFSGRQFSNSRSEMNVSTLELGDSALYLCASSSDRGGDEEKLFFGSGTQLSVL.

This chain links TRBV11-3 with TRBJ1-1; D may be TRBD1 (6 bases). Between the trimmed V and J ends, which lost 0 bases and 3 bases, there was a span of 11 bases. CDR1 is SGHNT, CDR2 YENEEA, per germline. This CDR3 is 15 amino acids long. CDR3 coding DNA: TGTGCCAGCAGCTTAGATGGGGGCCCGGACACTGAAGCTTTCTTT. Residues: CASSLDGGPDTEAFF. Combining the CDR3 with reference TRBV11-3 and TRBJ1-1 gives the whole variable domain EAGVVQSPRYKIIEKKQPVAFWCNPISGHNTLYWYLQNLGQGPELLIRYENEEAVDDSQLPKDRFSAERLKGVDSTLKIQPAELGDSAVYLCASSLDGGPDTEAFFGQGTRLTVV.

The chain uses TRBV7-9 and TRBJ2-2, with D possibly matching TRBD2 (5 bases). V lost 1 base and J 2 bases, leaving 14 bases between the germline ends. The CDR3 totals 17 residues. Looked up from germline, CDR1 is SEHNR and CDR2 is FQNEAQ (reference sequence). The CDR3 protein is CASSLGTDWQNTGELFF. CDR3 nucleotides: TGTGCCAGCAGCTTAGGGACTGACTGGCAAAACACCGGGGAGCTGTTTTTT.

The V call is TRBV28, the J call TRBJ1-2; D not resolved. The CDR3 contains 16 residues. V lost 1 base, J lost 2 bases, and 14 bases lay in between. Germline CDR1 and CDR2: MDHEN and SYDVKM. Here the CDR3 DNA reads TGTGCCAGCAGTTTATACACCAGGCGACTAAACTATGGCTACACCTTC. This codes for CASSLYTRRLNYGYTF.

V usage is TRBV7-9 and J usage is TRBJ2-7; 8 bases map to TRBD1. The CDR3 sequence is 14 residues long. The V gene end was trimmed by 4 bases and the J gene end by 3 bases; junction bases not matched to a gene: 5. Per germline, CDR1 SEHNR and CDR2 FQNEAQ (reference sequence). CDR3 region: CASSYRQGHYEQYF. Written as DNA, the CDR3 is TGTGCCAGCAGCTACAGACAGGGGCACTACGAGCAGTACTTC.

This clone was counted only a few times. The V and J genes are TRBV19 and TRBJ2-4; the D is unclear. V lost 4 bases and J lost 7, with 14 bases in between. The CDR3 totals 14 residues. CDR1 is LNHDA, CDR2 SQIVND, per germline (reference sequence). The CDR3 region is CASSTVAGGNIQYF. The CDR3 nucleotides are TGTGCCAGTAGTACGGTGGCAGGTGGGAACATTCAGTACTTC. Supplemented by reference TRBV19 and TRBJ2-4, the full variable domain reads DGGITQSPKYLFRKEGQNVTLSCEQNLNHDAMYWYRQDPGQGLRLIYYSQIVNDFQKGDIAEGYSVSREKKESFPLTVTSAQKNPTAFYLCASSTVAGGNIQYFGAGTRLSVL.

J is TRBJ1-5 and V is TRBV5-4; D is unclear. Germline V gene sequence: CDR1 SGHNT, CDR2 YYREEE (reference sequence). The CDR3 covers 15 residues. The V gene lost 0 bases and the J gene lost 0 bases, with 7 bases spanning the gap. CDR3 bases: TGTGCCAGCAGCTTGGATCCAGTTAGCAATCAGCCCCAGCATTTT. The encoded protein is CASSLDPVSNQPQHF.

The V call is TRBV19, the J call TRBJ2-1; D remains ambiguous. Germline V gives CDR1 LNHDA, CDR2 SQIVND (reference sequence). This CDR3 has 13 residues. V gave up 1 base and J gave up 5 bases, with 6 bases separating them. CDR3 protein: CASSIGVNNEQFF. The CDR3, as DNA: TGTGCCAGTAGTATAGGTGTTAACAATGAGCAGTTCTTC.

The V and J genes are TRBV30 and TRBJ1-4; a weak D match, TRBD1 (6 bases). Trimming took 0 bases from V and 0 from J, leaving 14 bases between them. The CDR3 has 17 amino acids. CDR1 and CDR2 from the germline V gene are GTSNPN and SVGIG (reference sequence). CDR3 loop: CAWSVVTGFTTNEKLFF. In DNA form, the CDR3 reads TGTGCCTGGAGTGTAGTGACAGGCTTTACAACTAATGAAAAACTGTTTTTT.

The chain couples TRBV7-3 to TRBJ2-1, with 8 bases fitting TRBD2. Germline CDR1 is SGHTA and CDR2 is FQGTGA. The CDR3 sequence is 15 residues long. V trimming: 3 bases; J trimming: 4 bases; junction bases outside the gene matches: 5. This CDR3 reads CASSFDGGAYNEQFF. DNA of the CDR3: TGTGCCAGCAGCTTCGACGGGGGGGCATACAATGAGCAGTTCTTC.

On this clone itself: Distinct nucleotide sequences in the sample also encode this CDR3. This chain joins TRBV7-3 and TRBJ2-3; 12 bases are a match to TRBD2. CDR1 SGHTA and CDR2 FQGTGA come from the germline V gene. The CDR3 totals 14 residues. V was pared by 5 bases and J by 3 bases, with 0 bases of the junction left unmatched. The DNA for the CDR3 is TGTGCCAGCAGCCTAGCGGGAGGGACAGATACGCAGTATTTT. Translation gives CASSLAGGTDTQYF.

The chain combines TRBV3-1 (or the pseudogene TRBV3-2) with TRBJ2-3; TRBD2 might be the D (5 bases). Trimming removed 1 base from V and 6 bases from J, with 17 bases in between. This CDR3 spans 16 amino acids. Looked up from germline, CDR1 is LGHDT and CDR2 is YNNKEL (reference sequence). The CDR3 DNA follows: TGTGCCAGCAGCCAAGGGACTGGCGGTTGGCTGGATACGCAGTATTTT. Amino acid sequence: CASSQGTGGWLDTQYF.

The chain couples TRBV27 to TRBJ1-4; TRBD1 aligns across 11 bases. Germline assignment: CDR1 MNHEY and CDR2 SMNVEV (reference sequence). The CDR3 runs to 17 residues. V gave up 3 bases and J gave up 0 bases; unmatched junction bases: 3. The CDR3 nucleotides read TGTGCCAGCAGTTTCCGGGGACAGGGGGCAACTAATGAAAAACTGTTTTTT. This codes for CASSFRGQGATNEKLFF.

The gene calls are TRBV10-3 and TRBJ2-1, with D perhaps matching TRBD1 (6 bases). The V gene lost 6 bases and the J gene lost 3 bases, with 15 bases spanning the gap. The germline gives CDR1 ENHRY, CDR2 SYGVKD. There are 15 residues in the CDR3. The CDR3 region is CAISALDSHYNEQFF. The CDR3 bases are TGTGCCATCAGCGCGTTGGACAGCCACTACAATGAGCAGTTCTTC.

The chain recombines TRBV2 with TRBJ1-1, with TRBD1 matching over 7 bases. This CDR3 has 16 residues. Germline V gene lookup returns CDR1 SNHLY and CDR2 FYNNEI. The V gene end was trimmed by 6 bases and the J gene end by 0 bases; junction bases not matched to a gene: 10. CDR3 protein: CASSLNLDRLNTEAFF. The CDR3 DNA is TGTGCCAGCAGCCTAAACTTGGACAGGTTGAACACTGAAGCTTTCTTT.

The V call is TRBV6-2 or TRBV6-3, the J call TRBJ2-6, with 9 bases that match TRBD2. The CDR3 runs to 17 residues. The V gene end was trimmed by 2 bases and the J gene end by 1 base; junction bases not matched to a gene: 3. Germline V gene data show CDR1 as MNHEY and CDR2 as SVGEGT. The CDR3 is CASSYVAGVSGANVLTF. CDR3 nucleotides: TGTGCCAGCAGTTACGTAGCGGGAGTATCTGGGGCCAACGTCCTGACTTTC.

This clone has a count of ten or more. The V call is TRBV18, the J call TRBJ1-1, with D possibly matching TRBD1 (5 bases). Per germline, CDR1 KGHSH and CDR2 LQKENI. The CDR3 runs 13 residues. V dropped 5 bases and J dropped 3 bases, with 10 bases sitting between them. The CDR3 nucleotides read TGTGCCAGCTCAGGGGGGGAGCACACTGAAGCTTTCTTT. This codes for CASSGGEHTEAFF.

This clone has a single count. The chain uses TRBV30 and TRBJ1-2, with D possibly TRBD1 on 5 matching bases. The CDR3 consists of 13 residues. CDR1 and CDR2 (germline): GTSNPN, SVGIG (reference sequence). V dropped 1 base and J dropped 4 bases, with 10 bases sitting between them. The CDR3 loop is CAWSEGRVYGYTF. DNA of the CDR3: TGTGCCTGGAGTGAGGGCAGGGTCTATGGCTACACCTTC.

This rearrangement joins TRBV29-1 to TRBJ2-5, with 7 bases aligning to TRBD1. The CDR3 runs 16 residues. Unmatched junction bases numbered 12, after V lost 4 bases and J lost 1 base. Germline CDR1 SQVTM, CDR2 ANQGSEA. This CDR3 reads CSVVLYKAGGQETQYF. The DNA for the CDR3 is TGCAGCGTTGTTTTATACAAGGCAGGGGGCCAAGAGACCCAGTACTTC.